This T cell receptor (beta chain) was identified in a study of T cells in Graves' hyperthyroidism and ophthalmopathy. TCR beta CDR3 sequences were amplified from RNA transcripts. TCR CDR3 regions were first amplified by RT-PCR with HTBI primers. TCRdb independently ran MiXCR on the multiplex PCR reads; one entry per CDR3 protein. The table lists approximately 570,000 distinct CDR3 sequences, roughly 21% of them singletons. Worth noting for this clonotype: As yet, its antigen is unknown.

The germline V gene has CDR1 SGHTA and CDR2 FQGTGA. V was clipped by 8 bases and J by 4 bases; unmatched bases: 5. The CDR3 extends over 13 amino acids. Lactation, pregnancy, other autoimmune disease or uncontrolled infection led to exclusion of patients. Each diagnosis was grounded in clinical symptoms, serum thyroxine and TRAb, thyroid ultrasound, and orbital computed tomography. General study findings and limits: The blood repertoire included most of the expanded thyroid clonotypes above 0.001. Through a model of 13 V-J features, ophthalmopathy was separated from stable hyperthyroidism.

The receptor was derived from a man aged 35 to 55 with Graves' ophthalmopathy. The chain joins TRBV7-3 to TRBJ2-1; 7 bases match TRBD2. Sequenced sample: blood. The CDR3 loop reads CASGTSEYNEQFF. CDR3 nucleotide sequence: TGTGCCAGCGGAACTAGCGAATACAATGAGCAGTTCTTC.